This entry concerns a single T cell receptor beta chain. This clonotype was counted ten times or more. The antigen this receptor binds is unknown. No qualities accompany the bases; no much larger clone lies one base away. For repertoire sequencing, the TCR beta CDR3 regions were amplified from RNA transcripts. A first-round RT-PCR used HTBI primers with the Qiagen OneStep RT-PCR kit, followed by a second-round multiplex PCR, size selection and purification. Libraries were sequenced paired-end with 100 bp reads on an Illumina HiSeq2000. In the authors' own workflow: SOAPnuke was used for read processing, and reads with adapters, uncalled bases, a mean Phred below 15, or no exact constant-primer or identifier match were discarded. High-quality paired reads were merged with COPE v1.2.5. Each unique nucleotide sequence was defined as a clonotype, and clonotypes were aligned to IMGT TRB V, D and J references with MiTCR v1.1. Analysis was restricted to V-J combinations with a frequency above 0.0001, which covered just over 98% of repertoires. A TCR clonal expansion and chaos score per V-J combination was defined as the ratio of F50 clonal expansion to chaos observed in the TCRdist matrix. Welch's t-statistics and random forest were used to narrow the features down to approximately twelve V-J combinations, which were then fed into a naive Bayes classifier. The similarity between thyroid and blood repertoires was quantified using the Morisita-Horn index. TCRdb reworked the public reads: Q25 trimming with fastp, MiXCR clone assembly, productive beta chains retained. CDR3 protein sequences are deduplicated, and each keeps its most common genes and DNA. What appears here as the V and J calls and clone size reflects TCRdb's work, not the paper's. The table for this sample lists over 500,000 distinct CDR3 sequences; 22% of them were counted only once. Jointly, the top ten make up 7.1% of the sample.

This specimen belongs to a study of Graves' ophthalmopathy and Graves' hyperthyroidism (dated by TCRdb to the late 2010s). Regarding the research as a whole: Peripheral blood was collected before any treatment was given, at the time of initial diagnosis. T-cell repertoires of thyroid tissue and blood were compared in over five hyperthyroidism patients. The 100 or so discovery patients were randomly split 7:3 into training and test sets. To tell Graves' ophthalmopathy apart from Graves' hyperthyroidism, and to predict which patients would progress to ophthalmopathy, the study relied on TCR beta repertoire signatures. To explore V-J signatures that separate ophthalmopathy from hyperthyroidism, a discovery set of around 97 patients was enrolled, consisting of approximately 44 with ophthalmopathy and some 59 with stable hyperthyroidism. An independent validation cohort was composed of roughly 18 hyperthyroidism patients and approximately 15 patients who later progressed from hyperthyroidism to ophthalmopathy. After sampling, hyperthyroidism patients received methimazole starting at 30 mg daily, and ophthalmopathy patients received high-dose intravenous methylprednisolone. In total, 135 blood samples were TCR-sequenced: 43 ophthalmopathy, 75 hyperthyroidism and some 17 hyperthyroidism-to-ophthalmopathy patients.

The full study reports these points: Most of the expanded thyroid clonotypes with a frequency above 0.001 were also detected in blood, and it was suggested that the thyroid immune response may be reflected by blood repertoires. In validation, the model predicted ophthalmopathy progression with about 71% sensitivity and approximately 78% specificity; some 13 predicted patients were CT-confirmed with GO in a median of around 6 months. In cross-validation, the 13-signature model distinguished ophthalmopathy from stable hyperthyroidism with 85% to 90% sensitivity and 81% to 83% specificity, and in the test set the corresponding values were approximately 80% and 68%. No statistical method was used to set the sample size in advance, and the investigators knew which group each participant was assigned to.

A distance of 14 bases separates the germline ends of V and J, which lose 5 bases and 3 bases respectively. For CDR1 and CDR2, the germline V gene lists SGHAT and FQNNGV. Including the terminal cysteine and phenylalanine, the CDR3 comprises 14 residues. The kept DNA is CDR3 alone, 42 bases in frame from the first base. A patient counted as having stable hyperthyroidism if there was no progression to ophthalmopathy within 18 months of follow-up. Hyperthyroidism patients were newly diagnosed, with disease duration under 2 months, and aged 18 to 65 years. Anyone with other autoimmune diseases, uncontrolled infections, pregnancy or lactation was excluded from the study. Diagnosis relied on clinical symptoms, serum thyroxine, TRAb, thyroid ultrasound and orbital computed tomography. Using Ficoll-Paque density gradient centrifugation, PBMCs were isolated from about 10 ml of fresh peripheral blood. Total RNA was extracted using Trizol reagent, and RNA quality was checked on an Agilent 2100 Bioanalyzer.

Recombination connected TRBV11-2 to TRBJ2-7; a tentative D call is TRBD1 (6 bases match). The receptor's source is a woman aged 18-35 years with stable Graves' hyperthyroidism. Some clones in this sample may be carry-over from other donors' samples. Donor details come from another sample of the same person, matched by shared clones. The source material was peripheral blood. CDR3 loop: CASSHRDKSYEQYF. The bases are TGTGCCAGCAGCCACCGGGACAAAAGCTACGAGCAGTACTTC.